Below are 32 T cell receptor beta chains sequenced from a single sample in a study of blood T cell repertoires in COVID-19. Profiling relied on immunoSEQ multiplex PCR, and the TCRdb table lists in-frame clones only, not all of them. The data contain around 500,000 clones, 80% to 90% of them singletons. The specimen was peripheral blood. These receptor sequences come from a human donor in a cohort sampled during active COVID-19.

The chain uses TRBV28 and TRBJ1-2; the D is unclear. The germline V gene encodes CDR1 MDHEN and CDR2 SYDVKM. The V and J ends lost 5 bases and 7 bases respectively, with 11 bases between them. The CDR3 spans 12 residues. The CDR3 nucleotides read TGTGCCAGCAGTGTTCCTCCCAGTGGCTACACCTTC. Translation: CASSVPPSGYTF.

V is TRBV4-3 and J is TRBJ1-4; 10 nucleotides line up with TRBD1. J lost 2 bases, V lost 0 bases, and 12 bases had no gene match. The germline gives CDR1 LGHNA, CDR2 YSLEER. This CDR3 contains 20 residues. This chain's CDR3 is CASSQDSTGGFLGTNEKLFF. CDR3 nucleotide sequence: TGCGCCAGCAGCCAAGATTCGACAGGGGGCTTCTTGGGGACTAATGAAAAACTGTTTTTT.

J is TRBJ2-3 and V is TRBV11-2, with 11 bases aligning to TRBD2. V shed 5 bases and J 0 bases; nucleotides not matched to a gene: 10. Germline V gene lookup returns CDR1 SGHAT and CDR2 FQNNGV. The CDR3 sequence is 18 residues long. CDR3 residues: CASSIRLAGLASTDTQYF. The CDR3 coding sequence is TGTGCCAGCAGCATAAGACTAGCGGGGCTCGCTAGCACAGATACGCAGTATTTT. The variable domain in full, with the rest retrieved from reference TRBV11-2 and TRBJ2-3, is EAGVAQSPRYKIIEKRQSVAFWCNPISGHATLYWYQQILGQGPKLLIQFQNNGVVDDSQLPKDRFSAERLKGVDSTLKIQPAKLEDSAVYLCASSIRLAGLASTDTQYFGPGTRLTVL.

This clone has only one observation. The chain combines TRBV3-1 (or the pseudogene TRBV3-2) with TRBJ2-1; D is possibly TRBD2 (5 bases). Germline lookup yields CDR1 LGHDT and CDR2 YNNKEL (reference sequence). The germline V and J ends were trimmed by 0 bases and 0 bases, with 9 bases remaining between them. The CDR3 covers 16 residues. The CDR3 nucleotides are TGTGCCAGCAGCCAAGATCGGGAAAGCTCCTACAATGAGCAGTTCTTC. Protein product: CASSQDRESSYNEQFF.

This clone appeared once. The CDR3 spells CASSPGPGQGKNEQFF. CDR3 sequence (DNA): TGTGCCAGCAGCCCCGGACCGGGACAGGGTAAAAATGAGCAGTTCTTC. The chain employs TRBV6-4 and TRBJ2-1; 9 bases match TRBD1. The CDR3 consists of 16 residues. The germline CDR1 and CDR2 sequences are MRHNA and SNTAGT. With V trimmed by 6 bases and J by 7 bases, 13 bases remained unmatched.

The chain recombines TRBV14 with TRBJ2-7; 7 bases match TRBD1. V trimming: 3 bases; J trimming: 4 bases; junction bases outside the gene matches: 9. The CDR3 spans 15 residues. From germline, CDR1 is SGHDN and CDR2 FVKESK. DNA for the CDR3: TGTGCCAGCAGCCAGAATTACAGGGGAGAATACGAGCAGTACTTC. Translating it yields CASSQNYRGEYEQYF.

V is TRBV2 and J is TRBJ1-5; D is possibly TRBD1 (6 bases). This CDR3 is built from 14 residues. Trimming shortened V by 5 bases and J by 6 bases, and 14 bases separated the two germline ends. Looked up from germline, CDR1 is SNHLY and CDR2 is FYNNEI. CDR3 sequence reads: CASSITGYGQPQHF. The CDR3 DNA is TGTGCCAGCAGTATAACAGGGTACGGTCAGCCCCAGCATTTT.

The genes are TRBV3-1 (or the pseudogene TRBV3-2) and TRBJ2-1, with 9 bases lining up with TRBD2. CDR1 and CDR2 from the germline V gene are LGHDT and YNNKEL (reference sequence). The CDR3 has 21 residues. J gave up 2 bases and V 6 bases, and 23 bases lay outside the gene matches. Written as DNA, the CDR3 is TGTGCCAGCAGTCTCAGAGAAGGACGGGATAGAGCGGGAGGACCCTACAATGAGCAGTTCTTC. Translating it yields CASSLREGRDRAGGPYNEQFF.

This clone was observed a few times. The chain joins TRBV19 to TRBJ2-1, with 14 bases identical to TRBD2. CDR1 LNHDA and CDR2 SQIVND come from the germline V gene (reference sequence). V lost 6 bases, J lost 6 bases, and 4 bases stayed unmatched. The CDR3 extends over 15 amino acids. The chain's CDR3 is CASRPGLAGVNEQFF. CDR3 coding DNA: TGTGCCAGTAGGCCGGGACTAGCGGGAGTCAATGAGCAGTTCTTC.

The chain employs TRBV7-9 and TRBJ2-6; D ambiguous. Germline CDR1 and CDR2: SEHNR and FQNEAQ (reference sequence). V was trimmed by 2 bases and J by 3 bases, leaving 5 bases between them. The CDR3 runs 14 residues. The CDR3, as DNA: TGTGCCAGCAGCTTAATGTATGGGGCCAACGTCCTGACTTTC. This encodes CASSLMYGANVLTF.

The V and J genes are TRBV7-8 and TRBJ1-1; 9 bases agree with TRBD1. This CDR3 has 15 residues. Losses at the gene ends were 5 bases for V and 1 base for J; bases not matched to a gene: 5. The germline V gene encodes CDR1 SGHVS and CDR2 FQNEAQ. CDR3 protein: CASSQGTGWNTEAFF. CDR3 coding DNA: TGTGCCAGCAGCCAAGGGACAGGGTGGAACACTGAAGCTTTCTTT.

This chain links TRBV7-2 with TRBJ2-2; D gene ambiguous. The V end was cut by 1 base, the J end by 0 bases, with 12 bases between. Germline values: CDR1 SGHTA, CDR2 FQGNSA. This CDR3 is built from 17 residues. CDR3 amino acids: CASSLVGRVANTGELFF. CDR3 DNA sequence: TGTGCCAGCAGCTTAGTGGGTCGGGTCGCGAACACCGGGGAGCTGTTTTTT.

V gene TRBV30 combines with J gene TRBJ1-2; possibly TRBD1 for D (6 bases). There are 12 residues in the CDR3. CDR1 and CDR2 (germline): GTSNPN, SVGIG (reference sequence). V lost 5 bases and J 4 bases, leaving 11 bases between the germline ends. CDR3 sequence reads: CAWAPDSYGYTF. CDR3 nucleotide sequence: TGTGCCTGGGCCCCGGACAGCTATGGCTACACCTTC.

The J gene is TRBJ2-3, the V gene TRBV19, with TRBD2 matching over 7 bases. Trimming cost V 4 bases and J 0 bases; bases outside gene matches: 7. Germline CDR1 and CDR2: LNHDA and SQIVND (reference sequence). The CDR3 has 16 residues. CDR3 residues: CASSKRGPTSTDTQYF. The CDR3 DNA follows: TGTGCCAGTAGTAAGCGGGGCCCGACTAGCACAGATACGCAGTATTTT.

This clone was seen only a few times. The CDR3 sequence: CASSLGGISSYEQYF. The CDR3, as DNA: TGTGCCAGCAGCCTCGGAGGCATTAGCTCCTACGAGCAGTACTTC. The chain carries TRBV28 and TRBJ2-7; TRBD2 might be the D (5 bases). Trimming pared 6 bases from V and 0 bases from J, leaving 15 bases between. CDR1 MDHEN and CDR2 SYDVKM come from the germline V gene. The CDR3 spans 15 residues.

V gene TRBV28 combines with J gene TRBJ2-7; no reliable D call. In germline, CDR1 is MDHEN, CDR2 SYDVKM. Trimming shortened V by 2 bases and J by 6 bases, and 11 bases separated the two germline ends. The length of the CDR3 is 13 residues. The CDR3: CASSLPSRGEQYF. DNA of the CDR3: TGTGCCAGCAGTTTACCGTCGCGAGGCGAGCAGTACTTC.

This rearrangement joins TRBV25-1 to TRBJ2-1, with 7 bases lining up with TRBD2. The CDR3 sequence is 15 residues long. CDR1 and CDR2 from the germline V gene are MGHDK and SYGVNS. The J segment lost 6 bases and the V segment lost 6 bases, leaving 11 bases of the junction unmatched. The CDR3 loop reads CASSRRAGAPNEQFF. CDR3 nucleotide sequence: TGTGCCAGCAGCAGAAGGGCGGGAGCCCCCAATGAGCAGTTCTTC.

The V gene is TRBV9, the J gene TRBJ1-4, with D perhaps TRBD1 (6 bases). CDR1 and CDR2 from the germline V gene are SGDLS and YYNGEE. Trimming removed 4 bases at V and 7 bases at J, with 17 bases between. The CDR3 runs to 15 residues. The CDR3 DNA reads as TGTGCCAGCAGCACCGGAGGGGGGGTCGGTGAAAAACTGTTTTTT. Translation: CASSTGGGVGEKLFF. Full variable domain (remainder filled in from reference TRBV9 and TRBJ1-4): DSGVTQTPKHLITATGQRVTLRCSPRSGDLSVYWYQQSLDQGLQFLIQYYNGEERAKGNILERFSAQQFPDLHSELNLSSLELGDSALYFCASSTGGGVGEKLFFGSGTQLSVL.

The chain employs TRBV6-1 and TRBJ1-2; 9 bases are shared with TRBD1. This CDR3 contains 14 residues. Per the germline V gene, CDR1 is MNHNS and CDR2 is SASEGT. After removal of 2 bases from V and 6 bases from J, the junction contained 4 bases not matched to a gene. The CDR3 here is CASSEKGTGHGYTF. The CDR3 DNA reads TGTGCCAGCAGTGAAAAAGGGACAGGGCATGGCTACACCTTC.

The V and J genes are TRBV7-2 and TRBJ1-1, with TRBD1 as a possible D gene (6 bases). Germline assignment: CDR1 SGHTA and CDR2 FQGNSA. The CDR3 covers 15 residues. Between the trimmed V and J ends, which lost 2 bases and 3 bases, there was a span of 13 bases. This CDR3 reads CASSLSSGVDTEAFF. As DNA, the CDR3 is TGTGCCAGCAGCTTATCGTCAGGGGTGGACACTGAAGCTTTCTTT. Together with reference TRBV7-2 and TRBJ1-1, the CDR3 gives the full variable domain: GAGVSQSPSNKVTEKGKDVELRCDPISGHTALYWYRQSLGQGLEFLIYFQGNSAPDKSGLPSDRFSAERTGGSVSTLTIQRTQQEDSAVYLCASSLSSGVDTEAFFGQGTRLTVV.

Here the CDR3 reads CAWSRAAEGELFF. CDR3 DNA sequence: TGTGCCTGGAGTCGGGCCGCCGAGGGGGAACTGTTTTTT. The V gene is TRBV30, the J gene TRBJ1-4; tentative D call: TRBD1 (6 bases). Trimming removed 2 bases at V and 12 bases at J, with 16 bases between. The germline V gene encodes CDR1 GTSNPN and CDR2 SVGIG (reference sequence). This CDR3 contains 13 residues.

The chain employs TRBV19 and TRBJ1-1, with TRBD1 identical over 10 bases. The CDR3 has 17 amino acids. V dropped 4 bases and J dropped 0; count of bases not matched to a gene: 8. Germline CDR1 reads LNHDA; CDR2 reads SQIVND (reference sequence). CDR3 DNA: TGTGCCAGTAGTACCTACGGACAGGGGGGTATGAACACTGAAGCTTTCTTT. Translating it yields CASSTYGQGGMNTEAFF.

The rearrangement uses TRBV19 and TRBJ1-2; D is possibly TRBD1 (6 bases). The CDR3 spans 16 residues. V lost 7 bases and J lost 2, with 20 bases in between. Germline V gene data show CDR1 as LNHDA and CDR2 as SQIVND (reference sequence). CDR3 sequence (DNA): TGTGCCAGTACCCTCCCAGGGCGGGGGCGAAACTATGGCTACACCTTC. Its protein is CASTLPGRGRNYGYTF.

The rearrangement links TRBV6-5 to TRBJ2-2; TRBD1 might be the D (5 bases). Germline CDR1 and CDR2: MNHEY and SVGAGI. Trimming stripped 11 bases from V and 5 bases from J, with 15 bases between. The CDR3 runs 13 residues. CDR3 sequence (DNA): TGTGCCGGCCAGGGTCGAGATACCGGGGAGCTGTTTTTT. Translated, it gives CAGQGRDTGELFF.

J is TRBJ2-3 and V is TRBV29-1; D is unresolved. The length of the CDR3 is 16 residues. Germline CDR1 is SQVTM and CDR2 is ANQGSEA. V lost 4 bases and J lost 0, with 17 bases in between. The CDR3 coding sequence is TGCAGCGTTGTTTCGCGGCGCAAGGAGAGCACAGATACGCAGTATTTT. Protein product: CSVVSRRKESTDTQYF.

The V and J genes are TRBV28 and TRBJ2-7, with D perhaps TRBD2 (6 bases). Germline CDR1 and CDR2: MDHEN and SYDVKM. Trimming removed 5 bases at V and 1 base at J, with 12 bases between. The CDR3 is made up of 14 amino acids. The CDR3 nucleotides are TGTGCCAGCAGTCCGGCGGGGCGATCCTACGAGCAGTACTTC. Encoded protein: CASSPAGRSYEQYF. The full variable domain, completed using reference TRBV28 and TRBJ2-7, is DVKVTQSSRYLVKRTGEKVFLECVQDMDHENMFWYRQDPGLGLRLIYFSYDVKMKEKGDIPEGYSVSREKKERFSLILESASTNQTSMYLCASSPAGRSYEQYFGPGTRLTVT.

CDR3 region: CASSVYLAGVNEQFF. In DNA, the CDR3 is TGTGCCAGCAGCGTGTACCTAGCGGGAGTCAATGAGCAGTTCTTC. The genes are TRBV7-3 and TRBJ2-1; 10 bases align to TRBD2. This CDR3 is built from 15 residues. V shed 5 bases and J 6 bases; nucleotides not matched to a gene: 7. Per the germline V gene, CDR1 is SGHTA and CDR2 is FQGTGA.

This sequence joins TRBV24-1 and TRBJ2-7; 10 bases are a match to TRBD2. V was pared by 3 bases and J by 5 bases, with 12 bases of the junction left unmatched. CDR1 KGHDR and CDR2 SFDVKD come from the germline V gene. This CDR3 has 17 residues. This chain's CDR3 is CATSDVSSGRVRNEQYF. The CDR3, as DNA: TGTGCCACCAGTGATGTCTCTAGCGGGAGAGTCAGGAACGAGCAGTACTTC.

The J gene is TRBJ1-2, the V gene TRBV7-2, with unresolved D. Germline V gene data show CDR1 as SGHTA and CDR2 as FQGNSA. The length of the CDR3 is 14 residues. V lost 3 bases and J 2 bases, leaving 10 bases between the germline ends. The CDR3 DNA follows: TGTGCCAGCAGCTTGGTCAGAGGGAACTATGGCTACACCTTC. Its protein is CASSLVRGNYGYTF.

This clone was detected only a few times. The CDR3 protein is CASSTEMNTEAFF. The CDR3, as DNA: TGCGCCAGCAGTACAGAGATGAACACTGAAGCTTTCTTT. The chain is built from TRBV4-3 and TRBJ1-1; unclear D gene. The V end was cut by 6 bases, the J end by 0 bases, with 8 bases between. This CDR3 has 13 amino acids. Germline V gives CDR1 LGHNA, CDR2 YSLEER.

The chain is built from TRBV7-2 and TRBJ2-2, with TRBD1 matching 9 bases. Germline loops: CDR1 SGHTA, CDR2 FQGNSA. CDR3 length: 16 amino acids. Unmatched junction bases numbered 9, after V lost 5 bases and J lost 5 bases. The CDR3 nucleotides read TGTGCCAGCAGCGGGGGGACAGGGAGATGGACCGGGGAGCTGTTTTTT. It codes for CASSGGTGRWTGELFF.

The CDR3 DNA reads as TGTGCCAGCAGTTTACCCGACAGGGCTAACACTGAAGCTTTCTTT. Translating gives CASSLPDRANTEAFF. The V gene is TRBV28, the J gene TRBJ1-1; TRBD1 matches at 7 bases. With V trimmed by 2 bases and J by 2 bases, 5 bases remained unmatched. The CDR3 length is 15 residues. Per the germline V gene, CDR1 is MDHEN and CDR2 is SYDVKM.